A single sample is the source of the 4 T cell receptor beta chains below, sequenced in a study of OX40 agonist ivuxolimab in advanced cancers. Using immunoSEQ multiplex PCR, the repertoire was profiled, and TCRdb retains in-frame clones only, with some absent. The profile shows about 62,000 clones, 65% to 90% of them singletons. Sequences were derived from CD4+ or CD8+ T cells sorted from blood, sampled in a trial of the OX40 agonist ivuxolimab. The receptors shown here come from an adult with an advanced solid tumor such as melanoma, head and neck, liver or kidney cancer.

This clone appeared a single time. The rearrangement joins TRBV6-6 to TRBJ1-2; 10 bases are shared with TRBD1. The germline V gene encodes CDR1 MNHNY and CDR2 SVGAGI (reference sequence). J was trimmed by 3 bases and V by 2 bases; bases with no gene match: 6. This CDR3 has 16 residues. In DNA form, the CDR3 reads TGTGCCAGCAGTTACCCGCCGGGACAGGGGTACTATGGCTACACCTTC. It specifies CASSYPPGQGYYGYTF.

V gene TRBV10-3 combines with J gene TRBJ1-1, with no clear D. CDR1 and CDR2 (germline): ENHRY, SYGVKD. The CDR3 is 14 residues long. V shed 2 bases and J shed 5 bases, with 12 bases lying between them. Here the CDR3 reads CAISETQETTEAFF. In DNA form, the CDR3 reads TGTGCCATCAGTGAGACACAAGAGACGACTGAAGCTTTCTTT.

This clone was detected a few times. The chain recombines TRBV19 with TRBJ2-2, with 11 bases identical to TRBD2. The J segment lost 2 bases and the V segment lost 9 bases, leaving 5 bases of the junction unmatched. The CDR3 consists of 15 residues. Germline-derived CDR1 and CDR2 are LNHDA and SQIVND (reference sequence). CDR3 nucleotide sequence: TGTGCCAGCAGGGGACTAGCGGCAAACACCGGGGAGCTGTTTTTT. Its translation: CASRGLAANTGELFF.

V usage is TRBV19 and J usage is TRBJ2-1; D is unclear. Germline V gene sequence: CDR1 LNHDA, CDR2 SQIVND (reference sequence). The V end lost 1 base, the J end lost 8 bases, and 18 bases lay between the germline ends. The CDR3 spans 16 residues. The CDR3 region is CASSIVGRTKPYEQFF. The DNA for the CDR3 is TGTGCCAGTAGTATAGTCGGGCGTACAAAGCCATATGAGCAGTTCTTC.